The 5 T cell receptor beta chains reported below all come from one sample, sequenced in a study of CD8+ T cells in alopecia areata. Extraction of RNA preceded its reverse transcription into cDNA, which served as the sequencing template. Sequencing used immunoSEQ multiplex PCR; TCRdb keeps in-frame clones, though not all of them. The data show under 300,000 clones, around two thirds seen once. The input for sequencing was CD4+ T cells sorted from blood, taken at week 0. The source of these receptors is a human donor with alopecia areata.

The V and J genes are TRBV30 and TRBJ1-4; the D is unclear. The CDR3 loop spans 14 amino acids. V was cut by 3 bases and J by 3 bases, with 11 bases left in between. Germline V gene data show CDR1 as GTSNPN and CDR2 as SVGIG (reference sequence). The CDR3 region is CAWSLGQPNEKLFF. Here the CDR3 DNA reads TGTGCCTGGAGCCTCGGGCAGCCTAATGAAAAACTGTTTTTT.

In this sample, this clone turned up many times. V is TRBV4-3 and J is TRBJ2-1; D tentatively reads TRBD1 or TRBD2 (6 bases each). The length of the CDR3 is 16 residues. CDR1 is LGHNA, CDR2 YSLEER, per germline. V lost 5 bases and J 4 bases, leaving 18 bases between the germline ends. The CDR3 loop is CASSDLPGDTYNEQFF. The CDR3 region has the DNA TGCGCCAGCAGCGACCTTCCGGGGGACACGTACAATGAGCAGTTCTTC.

V is TRBV25-1 and J is TRBJ1-2; possible D gene TRBD1, 6 bases. This CDR3 spans 13 amino acids. Germline V gene data show CDR1 as MGHDK and CDR2 as SYGVNS. Trimming stripped 5 bases from V and 5 bases from J, with 12 bases between. The CDR3 DNA follows: TGTGCCAGCAGTACAGGGAGGGGGTATGGCTACACCTTC. Translating it yields CASSTGRGYGYTF.

J is TRBJ2-3 and V is TRBV5-6; D gene ambiguous. This CDR3 comprises 15 residues. With 1 base removed from V and 3 bases from J, the gap between germline ends came to 12 bases. The germline gives CDR1 SGHDT, CDR2 YYEEEE. CDR3: CASSLPRRTTDTQYF. Written as DNA, the CDR3 is TGTGCCAGCAGCTTGCCCCGACGTACGACAGATACGCAGTATTTT.

This sequence joins TRBV5-4 and TRBJ1-6, with 8 bases aligning to TRBD1. Germline lookup yields CDR1 SGHNT and CDR2 YYREEE (reference sequence). After removal of 5 bases from V and 5 bases from J, the junction contained 6 bases not matched to a gene. The CDR3 has 15 amino acids. The CDR3 region is CASRDRGNHNSPLHF. DNA for the CDR3: TGTGCCAGCAGAGACAGGGGAAACCATAATTCACCCCTCCACTTT.